This TCR beta chain was sequenced in a study of monozygotic twins with inflammatory bowel disease. CDR1 and CDR2 (germline): GTSNPN, SVGIG (reference sequence). The CDR3 loop spans 15 amino acids. TCRdb reanalyzed the 5' RACE reads, giving one entry per CDR3 protein sequence and no DNA. The data show about 160,000 distinct CDR3 sequences, and the top ten clones hold approximately 2.5%. Whole blood, unsorted for T cells, was the source of total RNA. This chain links TRBV30 with TRBJ1-5; the D call of TRBD1 rests on TCRdb alone, since no DNA is present to check it. The sequenced sample consisted of blood. The receptor comes from a human donor with ulcerative colitis or Crohn's disease, or a healthy co-twin of an affected twin (not recorded which). This chain's CDR3 is CAWSVTGGGNQPQHF.